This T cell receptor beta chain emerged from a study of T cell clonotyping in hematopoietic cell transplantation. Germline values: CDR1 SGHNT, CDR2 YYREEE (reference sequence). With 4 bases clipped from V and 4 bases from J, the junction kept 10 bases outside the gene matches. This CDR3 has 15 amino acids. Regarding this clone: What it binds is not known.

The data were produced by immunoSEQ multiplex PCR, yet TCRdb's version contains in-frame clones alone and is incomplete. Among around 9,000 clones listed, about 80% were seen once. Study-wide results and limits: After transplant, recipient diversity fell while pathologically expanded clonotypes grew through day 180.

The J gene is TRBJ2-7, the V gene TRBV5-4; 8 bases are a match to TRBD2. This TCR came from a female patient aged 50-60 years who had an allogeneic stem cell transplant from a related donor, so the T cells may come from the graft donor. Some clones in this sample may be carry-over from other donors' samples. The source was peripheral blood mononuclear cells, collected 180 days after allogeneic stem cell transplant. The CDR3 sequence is CASSPPGRGDYEQYF. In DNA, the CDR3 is TGTGCCAGCAGCCCACCGGGGCGGGGGGATTACGAGCAGTACTTC. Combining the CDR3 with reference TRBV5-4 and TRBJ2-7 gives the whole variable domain ETGVTQSPTHLIKTRGQQVTLRCSSQSGHNTVSWYQQALGQGPQFIFQYYREEENGRGNFPPRFSGLQFPNYSSELNVNALELDDSALYLCASSPPGRGDYEQYFGPGTRLTVT.